Shown below are 13 T cell receptor beta chains from a single sample sequenced in a study of blood T cell repertoires in COVID-19. The assay was immunoSEQ multiplex PCR, and TCRdb's table has in-frame clones only and misses some. This table holds roughly 1,800 clones, about two thirds found once. Input material: peripheral blood. These receptors all stem from a man aged 65 to 79 with active COVID-19.

This chain uses TRBV4-2 with TRBJ2-2, with D perhaps TRBD1 (8 bases). CDR1 LGHNA and CDR2 YNFKEQ come from the germline V gene. Trimming removed 3 bases from V and 7 bases from J, with 21 bases in between. The CDR3 consists of 17 residues. The CDR3 is CASSQGGGRGPDGELFF. In DNA, the CDR3 is TGTGCCAGCAGCCAGGGGGGGGGCAGGGGGCCTGACGGGGAGCTGTTTTTT.

This sequence joins TRBV12-3 or TRBV12-4 and TRBJ1-2, with D possibly being TRBD1 (5 bases). Trimming stripped 6 bases from V and 3 bases from J, with 11 bases between. The CDR3 spans 13 residues. CDR3 amino acids: CASSPGGDYGYTF. Here the CDR3 DNA reads TGTGCCAGCAGCCCGGGGGGGGACTATGGCTACACCTTC.

The CDR3: CASSFRESPLHF. CDR3 in DNA: TGTGCCAGCAGCTTTCGGGAATCACCCCTCCACTTT. This chain connects TRBV5-6 to TRBJ1-6; D not certain. The V end was cut by 2 bases, the J end by 10 bases, with 7 bases between. Germline CDR1 is SGHDT and CDR2 is YYEEEE. The CDR3 sequence is 12 residues long.

The rearrangement joins TRBV6-5 to TRBJ1-2, with D perhaps TRBD1 (6 bases). Germline loops: CDR1 MNHEY, CDR2 SVGAGI. V shed 6 bases and J shed 4 bases, with 15 bases lying between them. CDR3 size: 14 residues. The CDR3 sequence is CASSITGSPYGYTF. In nucleotides, the CDR3 is TGTGCCAGCAGCATCACAGGGTCCCCCTATGGCTACACCTTC.

The chain joins TRBV5-1 to TRBJ2-3, with D perhaps matching TRBD1 (6 bases). This CDR3 has 17 residues. V lost 4 bases, J lost 0 bases, and 18 bases lay in between. Germline V lookup: CDR1 SGHRS, CDR2 YFSETQ. The CDR3 DNA is TGCGCCAGCAGCGACGTTTTTAGACAGGCTAGCACAGATACGCAGTATTTT. This codes for CASSDVFRQASTDTQYF.

The table lists this clone with a few counts. This chain connects TRBV7-6 to TRBJ1-1; maybe TRBD1 (5 bases). CDR3 length: 14 amino acids. V was shortened by 1 base and J by 2 bases, with 8 bases between the two germline ends. Germline loops: CDR1 SGHVS, CDR2 FNYEAQ. CDR3 protein: CASSLGQTNTEAFF. The DNA for the CDR3 is TGTGCCAGCAGCTTAGGACAGACTAACACTGAAGCTTTCTTT.

The chain couples TRBV7-3 to TRBJ1-2; 11 bases are shared with TRBD1. This CDR3 contains 17 residues. Germline CDR1 and CDR2: SGHTA and FQGTGA. Trimming took 0 bases from V and 5 from J; bases not matched to a gene: 8. The CDR3 region has the DNA TGTGCCAGCAGCTTAACCCGGACAGGGGGCCTTGGGTATGGCTACACCTTC. Protein: CASSLTRTGGLGYGYTF.

This clone was counted a few times. The rearrangement uses TRBV7-6 and TRBJ1-4, with 9 bases aligning to TRBD1. Trimming took 1 base from V and 3 from J; bases not matched to a gene: 15. In germline, CDR1 is SGHVS, CDR2 FNYEAQ. The CDR3 runs to 20 residues. CDR3 in amino acids: CASSLVGTGMQWLANEKLFF. CDR3 in DNA: TGTGCCAGCAGCTTAGTAGGGACAGGGATGCAGTGGCTCGCTAATGAAAAACTGTTTTTT.

The rearrangement uses TRBV5-1 and TRBJ2-2; D is unclear. The CDR3 sequence is 13 residues long. The germline V and J ends were trimmed by 3 bases and 7 bases, with 10 bases remaining between them. CDR1 and CDR2 (germline): SGHRS, YFSETQ. The CDR3 sequence: CASSSLSFGELFF. The CDR3 DNA reads TGCGCCAGCAGCTCACTGAGCTTCGGGGAGCTGTTTTTT.

This clone was observed a few times. The chain couples TRBV18 to TRBJ2-7; TRBD1 matches at 9 bases. The CDR3 is made up of 15 amino acids. Germline lookup yields CDR1 KGHSH and CDR2 LQKENI. J was trimmed by 5 bases and V by 3 bases; bases with no gene match: 8. The CDR3 nucleotides read TGTGCCAGCTCACCTCAGGGACAGGGCGTCCACGAGCAGTACTTC. Translation: CASSPQGQGVHEQYF.

V and J are TRBV19 and TRBJ2-7; 8 nucleotides match TRBD2. Germline assignment: CDR1 LNHDA and CDR2 SQIVND (reference sequence). This CDR3 comprises 14 residues. The ends lost 5 bases at V and 4 bases at J; junction bases unmatched: 7. The CDR3 protein is CASSLTSGGYEQYF. The DNA of the CDR3 is TGTGCCAGTAGTCTCACTAGCGGAGGGTACGAGCAGTACTTC.

This rearrangement joins TRBV5-1 to TRBJ2-7, with 8 bases aligning to TRBD1. The CDR3 is made up of 17 amino acids. Germline-derived CDR1 and CDR2 are SGHRS and YFSETQ. The V segment lost 4 bases and the J segment 5 bases; nucleotides outside the gene matches: 17. The DNA of the CDR3 is TGCGCCAGCAGCCAAGGACAGGGCGGCTCGGGCAGCGACGAGCAGTACTTC. Its protein is CASSQGQGGSGSDEQYF. Full variable domain (missing parts from reference TRBV5-1 and TRBJ2-7): KAGVTQTPRYLIKTRGQQVTLSCSPISGHRSVSWYQQTPGQGLQFLFEYFSETQRNKGNFPGRFSGRQFSNSRSEMNVSTLELGDSALYLCASSQGQGGSGSDEQYFGPGTRLTVT.

CDR3 DNA sequence: TGCGCCAGCAGCTATCGAGGGGGCTTAGGCACTGAAGCTTTCTTT. Translating it yields CASSYRGGLGTEAFF. The rearrangement uses TRBV5-1 and TRBJ1-1, with 7 nucleotides matching TRBD1. CDR3 length: 15 amino acids. V trimming: 3 bases; J trimming: 4 bases; junction bases outside the gene matches: 9. The germline V gene encodes CDR1 SGHRS and CDR2 YFSETQ.